This passage covers 14 T cell receptor beta chains from one sample sequenced in a study of blood T cells in healthy people across ages. The authors ran a second PCR of roughly 7 to 11 cycles using a sample-barcoded 5' primer and a J-beta primer mix. One entry per CDR3 protein results from TCRdb running MiXCR on the 5' RACE reads. The sample carries around 670,000 distinct CDR3 sequences, about 28% recorded once. The sample taken for sequencing was blood. The receptors here all came from a woman aged 80 or over in good health.

In regard to this clonotype: A read error is possible here, since a much larger clone lies one base away. This chain joins TRBV6-2 or TRBV6-3 and TRBJ2-7; 8 bases match TRBD2. Trimming cost V 4 bases and J 7 bases; bases outside gene matches: 12. The CDR3 covers 15 residues. Germline V gene sequence: CDR1 MNHEY, CDR2 SVGEGT. CDR3 sequence reads: CASSSSGGLHNEQYF. For the CDR3, the DNA is TGTGCCAGCAGTTCCAGCGGGGGACTTCACAATGAGCAGTACTTC.

This rearrangement joins TRBV4-3 to TRBJ2-1; D may be TRBD2 (6 bases). Germline V gene lookup returns CDR1 LGHNA and CDR2 YSLEER. The CDR3 is made up of 16 amino acids. Trimming pared 1 base from V and 8 bases from J, leaving 18 bases between. The CDR3 sequence is CASSQVPTLAGDEQFF. DNA of the CDR3: TGCGCCAGCAGCCAAGTTCCCACACTAGCTGGGGATGAGCAGTTCTTC.

About this clonotype itself: A much more abundant neighbour one base away suggests this may be a read error. V gene TRBV5-1 combines with J gene TRBJ1-1; D may be TRBD1 (5 bases). Germline V CDR1 and CDR2: SGHRS, YFSETQ. The CDR3 consists of 15 residues. The V end lost 7 bases, the J end lost 4 bases, and 20 bases lay between the germline ends. The CDR3 sequence is CASRYSGPRGTEAFF. The CDR3 DNA reads TGCGCCAGCCGATATTCAGGGCCCCGGGGCACTGAAGCTTTCTTT.

This clonotype was picked up a small number of times. One end of the junction does not line up with germline, which may come from a read error. V usage is TRBV7-9 and J usage is TRBJ2-3, with 9 positions matching TRBD1. CDR3 length: 16 amino acids. Germline assignment: CDR1 SEHNR and CDR2 FQNEAQ (reference sequence). The CDR3 region is CAGSWTGTGFTDTQYF. CDR3 sequence (DNA): TGTGCCGGCAGCTGGACCGGGACAGGGTTCACAGATACGCAGTATTTT.

This clonotype occurred many times. This rearrangement joins TRBV5-1 to TRBJ1-4; TRBD1 agrees at 8 bases. The CDR3 has 16 amino acids. J lost 3 bases, V lost 5 bases, and 9 bases had no gene match. CDR1 is SGHRS, CDR2 YFSETQ, per germline. This CDR3 is CASSPDRGKANEKLFF. Written as DNA, the CDR3 is TGCGCCAGCAGTCCCGACAGGGGAAAGGCTAATGAAAAACTGTTTTTT. Using reference TRBV5-1 and TRBJ1-4 for the parts outside the CDR3, the full variable domain is KAGVTQTPRYLIKTRGQQVTLSCSPISGHRSVSWYQQTPGQGLQFLFEYFSETQRNKGNFPGRFSGRQFSNSRSEMNVSTLELGDSALYLCASSPDRGKANEKLFFGSGTQLSVL.

This clonotype occurred many times. The chain is built from TRBV6-6 and TRBJ1-1; possible D gene TRBD1, 5 bases. The V end was cut by 4 bases, the J end by 3 bases, with 21 bases between. The CDR3 loop spans 17 amino acids. The germline V gene has CDR1 MNHNY and CDR2 SVGAGI (reference sequence). This CDR3 reads CASSSRRRDSMDTEAFF. CDR3 coding DNA: TGTGCCAGCAGTTCGCGACGACGGGACTCTATGGACACTGAAGCTTTCTTT.

This clonotype was found a few times. J is TRBJ2-2 and V is TRBV7-3, with 8 bases identical to TRBD1. Germline V gene data show CDR1 as SGHTA and CDR2 as FQGTGA. The J segment lost 6 bases and the V segment lost 0 bases, leaving 6 bases of the junction unmatched. There are 16 residues in the CDR3. For the CDR3, the DNA is TGTGCCAGCAGCTTAACCCGGGCAGGGGGCCCCGGGGAGCTGTTTTTT. It translates to CASSLTRAGGPGELFF. The variable domain in full, with the rest retrieved from reference TRBV7-3 and TRBJ2-2, is GAGVSQTPSNKVTEKGKYVELRCDPISGHTALYWYRQSLGQGPEFLIYFQGTGAADDSGLPNDRFFAVRPEGSVSTLKIQRTERGDSAVYLCASSLTRAGGPGELFFGEGSRLTVL.

This clonotype was counted many times. This chain uses TRBV12-3 or TRBV12-4 with TRBJ1-1; tentative D call: TRBD1 (5 bases). The CDR3 spans 16 residues. The V and J ends lost 1 base and 3 bases respectively, with 15 bases between them. Here the CDR3 reads CASSLGGTVRHTEAFF. Written as DNA, the CDR3 is TGTGCCAGCAGTTTAGGGGGGACTGTCCGTCACACTGAAGCTTTCTTT.

With regard to this clonotype: A read error may account for a junction end that differs from germline. This rearrangement joins TRBV7-9 to TRBJ1-6; 7 positions match TRBD1. The CDR3 extends over 14 amino acids. CDR1 is SEHNR and CDR2 is FQNEAQ in the germline V gene (reference sequence). The DNA of the CDR3 is TGTACCAGCAGTCTCCGGGACAGTAATTCACCCCTCCACTTT. Translation gives CTSSLRDSNSPLHF.

The V call is TRBV13, the J call TRBJ2-2, with D tentatively TRBD1 or TRBD2 (6 bases each). Deletions cut 2 bases from V and 7 bases from J, with 17 bases between. The CDR3 runs to 16 residues. Germline V gene lookup returns CDR1 PRHDT and CDR2 FYEKMQ (reference sequence). The CDR3 DNA sequence: TGTGCCAGCAGCTTAAGCCACCCCGGGGGCGGCGGGGAGCTGTTTTTT. Its translation is CASSLSHPGGGGELFF. Filled out from reference TRBV13 and TRBJ2-2, the complete variable domain reads AAGVIQSPRHLIKEKRETATLKCYPIPRHDTVYWYQQGPGQDPQFLISFYEKMQSDKGSIPDRFSAQQFSDYHSELNMSSLELGDSALYFCASSLSHPGGGGELFFGEGSRLTVL.

About this clonotype: A much larger clonotype is one base distant, so this may be a read error. The rearrangement uses TRBV5-6 and TRBJ1-2; D not certain. Trimming removed 4 bases from V and 4 bases from J, with 23 bases in between. Germline values: CDR1 SGHDT, CDR2 YYEEEE. The CDR3 runs to 17 residues. The CDR3 here is CASSDRAGAWRLYGYTF. For the CDR3, the DNA is TGTGCCAGCAGCGATAGGGCCGGCGCTTGGCGCCTCTATGGCTACACCTTC.

The gene calls are TRBV5-1 and TRBJ2-1, with D hard to call. Germline lookup yields CDR1 SGHRS and CDR2 YFSETQ. The CDR3 has 13 amino acids. V lost 0 bases and J 6 bases, leaving 7 bases between the germline ends. In DNA, the CDR3 is TGCGCCAGCAGCTTGGCGACCTCCAATGAGCAGTTCTTC. Protein product: CASSLATSNEQFF.

This clonotype was counted ten times or more. The V call is TRBV7-6, the J call TRBJ2-7, with D maybe TRBD1 (9 bases). Trimming took off 1 base at V and 6 bases at J, with 16 bases between the two ends. Germline CDR1 is SGHVS and CDR2 is FNYEAQ. The length of the CDR3 is 15 residues. The chain's CDR3 is CASSLGGTGTSEQYF. CDR3 sequence (DNA): TGTGCCAGCAGCTTAGGGGGGACAGGGACTAGCGAGCAGTACTTC. The whole variable domain, remainder taken from reference TRBV7-6 and TRBJ2-7, is GAGVSQSPRYKVTKRGQDVALRCDPISGHVSLYWYRQALGQGPEFLTYFNYEAQQDKSGLPNDRFSAERPEGSISTLTIQRTEQRDSAMYRCASSLGGTGTSEQYFGPGTRLTVT.

The V call is TRBV4-2, the J call TRBJ1-1; TRBD1 matches at 7 bases. V lost 4 bases, J lost 7 bases, and 6 bases stayed unmatched. The CDR3 extends over 13 amino acids. From germline, CDR1 is LGHNA and CDR2 YNFKEQ. CDR3 region: CASSPAQGIEAFF. The CDR3 DNA follows: TGTGCCAGCAGCCCAGCACAGGGGATTGAAGCTTTCTTT.